This T cell receptor (beta chain) was retrieved from a study of T cells of healthy individuals (dated by TCRdb to the late 2010s). Including cysteine and phenylalanine, the CDR3 has 14 amino acids. Just CDR3 DNA is preserved here, 42 bases in frame from base 1. CDR1 and CDR2, per the germline V gene, are KGHSH and LQKENI. Cut back by 2 bases and 5 bases, the V and J ends lie 12 bases apart. Receptors were amplified or captured by 5' RACE. Sequencing instrument: Illumina MiSeq. TCRdb reworked the public reads: Q25 trimming with fastp, MiXCR clone assembly, productive beta chains retained. Each CDR3 protein gets just one entry, which takes the most common genes and DNA from the rows behind it. This sample holds more than 85,000 distinct CDR3 sequences; roughly 15% were observed only once. The ten largest clones represent 6% to 8% of the sample. The sample holds a few counts of this clonotype. Its target antigen remains unknown. Nothing much larger sits one base from this clone, and base qualities are not available.

The chain links TRBV18 with TRBJ1-2; TRBD1 is perhaps the D gene, given 5 matching bases. The sequence was collected from a human donor in good health. The bases are TGTGCCAGCTCACCAAGTCAGGGAAGTTATGGCTACACCTTC. It specifies CASSPSQGSYGYTF.